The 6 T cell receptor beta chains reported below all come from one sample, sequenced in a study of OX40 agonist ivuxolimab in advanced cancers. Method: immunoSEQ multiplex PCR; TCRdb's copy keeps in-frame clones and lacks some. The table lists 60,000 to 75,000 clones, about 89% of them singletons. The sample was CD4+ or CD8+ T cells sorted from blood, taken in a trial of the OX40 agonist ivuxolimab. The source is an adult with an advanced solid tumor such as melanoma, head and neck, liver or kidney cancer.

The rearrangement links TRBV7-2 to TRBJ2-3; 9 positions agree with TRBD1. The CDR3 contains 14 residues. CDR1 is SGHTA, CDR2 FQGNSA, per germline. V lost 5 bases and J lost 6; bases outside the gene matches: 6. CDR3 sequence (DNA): TGTGCCAGCAGCCCCGGGACAGGGATGGATACGCAGTATTTT. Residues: CASSPGTGMDTQYF.

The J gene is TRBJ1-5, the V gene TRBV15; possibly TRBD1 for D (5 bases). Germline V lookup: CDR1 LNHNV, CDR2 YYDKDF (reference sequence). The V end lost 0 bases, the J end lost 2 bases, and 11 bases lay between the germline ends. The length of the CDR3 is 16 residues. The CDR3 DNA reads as TGTGCCACCAGCAGAGATTTCGGGGACCGCAATCAGCCCCAGCATTTT. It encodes CATSRDFGDRNQPQHF.

The CDR3 sequence: CASSQLYQGPYEQYF. Here the CDR3 DNA reads TGCGCCAGCAGCCAGCTGTACCAGGGGCCCTACGAGCAGTACTTC. The chain couples TRBV4-3 to TRBJ2-7; D possibly corresponds to TRBD1 (6 bases). Trimming took off 3 bases at V and 2 bases at J, with 14 bases between the two ends. CDR1 is LGHNA, CDR2 YSLEER, per germline. The CDR3 length is 15 residues.

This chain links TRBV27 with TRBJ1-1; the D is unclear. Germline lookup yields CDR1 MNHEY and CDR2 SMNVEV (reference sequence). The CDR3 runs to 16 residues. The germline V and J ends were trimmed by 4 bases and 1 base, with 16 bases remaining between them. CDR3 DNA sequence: TGTGCCAGCAGTTCTAGACCGACACCCTCGAACACTGAAGCTTTCTTT. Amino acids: CASSSRPTPSNTEAFF.

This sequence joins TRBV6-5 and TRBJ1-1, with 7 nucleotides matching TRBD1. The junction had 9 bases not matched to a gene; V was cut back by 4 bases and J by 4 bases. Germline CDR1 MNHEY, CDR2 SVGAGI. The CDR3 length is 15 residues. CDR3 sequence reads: CASSFQAGGITEAFF. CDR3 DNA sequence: TGTGCCAGCAGTTTCCAGGCAGGGGGGATCACTGAAGCTTTCTTT.

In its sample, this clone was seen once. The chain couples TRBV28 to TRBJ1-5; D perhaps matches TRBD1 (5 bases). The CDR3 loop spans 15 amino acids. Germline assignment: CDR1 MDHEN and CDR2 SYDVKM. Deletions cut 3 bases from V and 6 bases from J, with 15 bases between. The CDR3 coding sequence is TGTGCCAGCAGTTTCCCGCCAGGGATGCGTCAGCCCCAGCATTTT. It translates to CASSFPPGMRQPQHF.